Listed here are 24 T cell receptor beta chains from one sample, sequenced in a study of T-cell memory formation after mild COVID-19. In TCRdb, the 5' RACE reads were re-called with MiXCR into one record per CDR3 protein. The table shows 300,000 to 400,000 distinct CDR3 sequences, with around a sixth occurring only once. The sequencing sample was made of PBMCs or a T cell subset sorted from them (not recorded which). Receptors originate from a man aged 18-30 years who had mild COVID-19 (a few samples of this study predate the infection). Cell type and time point are not known.

Only a few counts were recorded for this clonotype. This sequence joins TRBV4-3 and TRBJ2-3; TRBD1 matches 8 bases. V was clipped by 3 bases and J by 4 bases; unmatched bases: 9. Germline V lookup: CDR1 LGHNA, CDR2 YSLEER. This CDR3 contains 16 residues. The CDR3, as DNA: TGCGCCAGCAGCCACGGATCAGGGGGCCGCGCAGATACGCAGTATTTT. As protein: CASSHGSGGRADTQYF.

This clonotype was picked up many times. CDR3 protein: CASSPDRGRNIQYF. Here the CDR3 DNA reads TGTGCCAGCTCGCCGGACAGGGGGAGAAACATTCAGTACTTC. This chain connects TRBV18 to TRBJ2-4, with TRBD1 identical over 10 bases. CDR1 is KGHSH and CDR2 is LQKENI in the germline V gene. The junction had 5 bases not matched to a gene; V was cut back by 6 bases and J by 6 bases. The CDR3 has 14 residues.

This clonotype was detected only once. V is TRBV9 and J is TRBJ1-1; maybe TRBD1 (5 bases). Trimming took off 0 bases at V and 1 base at J, with 10 bases between the two ends. Germline CDR1 and CDR2: SGDLS and YYNGEE. There are 15 residues in the CDR3. The CDR3 protein is CASSVVGHPNTEAFF. In nucleotides, the CDR3 is TGTGCCAGCAGCGTAGTGGGGCACCCGAACACTGAAGCTTTCTTT.

This clonotype has a handful of counts. The chain carries TRBV4-3 and TRBJ2-5; D ambiguous. Trimming removed 0 bases at V and 1 base at J, with 3 bases between. There are 13 residues in the CDR3. Germline CDR1 reads LGHNA; CDR2 reads YSLEER. The CDR3 nucleotides read TGCGCCAGCAGCCAAGAGGTCCAAGAGACCCAGTACTTC. It encodes CASSQEVQETQYF.

This chain links TRBV4-1 with TRBJ2-7; 13 positions match TRBD2. The V gene end was trimmed by 3 bases and the J gene end by 6 bases; junction bases not matched to a gene: 8. This CDR3 has 16 residues. Germline lookup yields CDR1 MGHRA and CDR2 YSYEKL. In nucleotides, the CDR3 is TGCGCCAGCAGCCAGCGGGGACTAGCGGGGTCCGGCGAGCAGTACTTC. It codes for CASSQRGLAGSGEQYF.

This rearrangement joins TRBV7-9 to TRBJ1-1, with D unclear. CDR1 and CDR2 from the germline V gene are SEHNR and FQNEAQ (reference sequence). Trimming took 8 bases from V and 1 from J, leaving 8 bases between them. This CDR3 has 12 residues. DNA of the CDR3: TGTGCCAGCCGGTTGACGAACACTGAAGCTTTCTTT. Translation gives CASRLTNTEAFF.

The V gene is TRBV6-5, the J gene TRBJ1-2, with D unresolved. The CDR3 covers 12 residues. Germline V gives CDR1 MNHEY, CDR2 SVGAGI. The V gene lost 2 bases and the J gene lost 6 bases, with 7 bases spanning the gap. The CDR3 DNA sequence: TGTGCCAGCAGTTACGGTGGTCATGGCTACACCTTC. Translated: CASSYGGHGYTF.

This clonotype was counted between two and nine times. CDR3 region: CSVPSWAGGPLPYNEQFF. DNA for the CDR3: TGCAGCGTTCCGAGTTGGGCGGGGGGCCCCCTTCCCTACAATGAGCAGTTCTTC. The chain carries TRBV29-1 and TRBJ2-1, with TRBD2 matching over 8 bases. In germline, CDR1 is SQVTM, CDR2 ANQGSEA. CDR3 size: 18 residues. J was trimmed by 2 bases and V by 5 bases; bases with no gene match: 17.

The chain carries TRBV19 and TRBJ1-3; D gene ambiguous. In germline, CDR1 is LNHDA, CDR2 SQIVND (reference sequence). The CDR3 loop spans 15 amino acids. Trimming stripped 8 bases from V and 2 bases from J, with 16 bases between. CDR3 DNA sequence: TGTGCCAGTTACCAAACGAGCTACACTGGAAACACCATATATTTT. Translated, it gives CASYQTSYTGNTIYF. The variable domain in full, completed from reference TRBV19 and TRBJ1-3, reads DGGITQSPKYLFRKEGQNVTLSCEQNLNHDAMYWYRQDPGQGLRLIYYSQIVNDFQKGDIAEGYSVSREKKESFPLTVTSAQKNPTAFYLCASYQTSYTGNTIYFGEGSWLTVV.

CDR3 nucleotide sequence: TGTGCCAGCAGCCCGACTAGCGGGGGGGATTCAGATACGCAGTATTTT. Translation gives CASSPTSGGDSDTQYF. The chain recombines TRBV6-1 with TRBJ2-3, with 14 bases lining up with TRBD2. Trimming at V came to 6 bases and at J to 4 bases, leaving 6 bases not matched to a gene. Germline V gene lookup returns CDR1 MNHNS and CDR2 SASEGT. CDR3 length equals 16 residues.

This clonotype was recorded a few times. The genes are TRBV6-5 and TRBJ2-7, with 8 bases aligning to TRBD2. Trimming at V came to 6 bases and at J to 3 bases, leaving 7 bases not matched to a gene. The CDR3 totals 14 residues. Germline V gene sequence: CDR1 MNHEY, CDR2 SVGAGI. This chain's CDR3 is CASRRGGPGYEQYF. The CDR3 DNA is TGTGCCAGCAGACGCGGGGGGCCCGGCTACGAGCAGTACTTC.

The chain joins TRBV7-9 to TRBJ1-5, with 7 bases matching TRBD1. Germline V gene sequence: CDR1 SEHNR, CDR2 FQNEAQ (reference sequence). The J segment lost 4 bases and the V segment lost 8 bases, leaving 8 bases of the junction unmatched. The CDR3 sequence is 14 residues long. DNA for the CDR3: TGTGCCAGCTGCCAGGGGGGGCTAAATCAGCCCCAGCATTTT. Amino acids: CASCQGGLNQPQHF.

The V gene is TRBV4-2, the J gene TRBJ2-1, with TRBD2 matching 7 bases. Germline-derived CDR1 and CDR2 are LGHNA and YNFKEQ. With V trimmed by 1 base and J by 4 bases, 7 bases remained unmatched. This CDR3 spans 16 amino acids. Written as DNA, the CDR3 is TGTGCCAGCAGCCAAGGGGGCGGGACTACTTACAATGAGCAGTTCTTC. Its translation is CASSQGGGTTYNEQFF.

Comments on this clonotype: The CDR3 ends on some other residue instead of the conserved phenylalanine or tryptophan, so this is likely a read error. V is TRBV6-5 and J is TRBJ2-7; no clear D. Between the trimmed V and J ends, which lost 6 bases and 6 bases, there was a span of 9 bases. The CDR3 covers 11 residues. The V gene's germline CDR1 is MNHEY and CDR2 SVGAGI. The CDR3 here is CASSHKSEQYL. The CDR3 nucleotides are TGTGCCAGCAGCCACAAGTCCGAGCAGTACTTA.

This chain joins TRBV7-9 and TRBJ1-2; D gene unclear. This CDR3 is 18 amino acids long. Germline lookup yields CDR1 SEHNR and CDR2 FQNEAQ (reference sequence). Trimming pared 5 bases from V and 3 bases from J, leaving 25 bases between. The CDR3 DNA reads TGTGCCAGCAGCGTTAGGTCCCACGATGGCAGCGGGTACTATGGCTACACCTTC. Its protein is CASSVRSHDGSGYYGYTF.

This clonotype was counted a few times. The rearrangement joins TRBV7-6 to TRBJ2-3; D not certain. The germline V and J ends were trimmed by 2 bases and 1 base, with 7 bases remaining between them. From germline, CDR1 is SGHVS and CDR2 FNYEAQ. This CDR3 contains 14 residues. CDR3: CASSLYTGTDTQYF. In DNA form, the CDR3 reads TGTGCCAGCAGCTTATATACGGGCACAGATACGCAGTATTTT.

The V gene is TRBV27, the J gene TRBJ1-1; unclear D gene. V lost 3 bases and J lost 0, with 8 bases in between. The CDR3 consists of 14 residues. Germline assignment: CDR1 MNHEY and CDR2 SMNVEV (reference sequence). CDR3 loop: CASSLKALNTEAFF. The CDR3 nucleotides read TGTGCCAGCAGTTTGAAGGCCCTGAACACTGAAGCTTTCTTT.

The chain carries TRBV7-9 and TRBJ2-1; 10 bases are shared with TRBD2. V gave up 8 bases and J gave up 4 bases; unmatched junction bases: 5. CDR3 length: 14 residues. Germline V gene lookup returns CDR1 SEHNR and CDR2 FQNEAQ (reference sequence). In DNA form, the CDR3 reads TGTGCCAGCCACCTAGCGGGGGCATACAATGAGCAGTTCTTC. Residues: CASHLAGAYNEQFF.

Note on this clonotype: An end of the junction does not agree with germline; a read error may underlie this. The chain recombines TRBV12-3 or TRBV12-4 with TRBJ1-1, with TRBD1 matching 8 bases. The CDR3 runs to 13 residues. Here the CDR3 reads CASSLTGETEALF. The CDR3 nucleotides read TGTGCCAGCAGCTTGACAGGGGAAACTGAAGCTTTATTT.

This clonotype was found a few times. Here the CDR3 reads CASSRSQPQEQFF. CDR3 coding DNA: TGCGCCAGCAGCCGATCACAGCCCCAGGAGCAGTTCTTC. V usage is TRBV4-1 and J usage is TRBJ2-1; D gene ambiguous. The CDR3 runs 13 residues. Deletions cut 4 bases from V and 10 bases from J, with 14 bases between. Germline CDR1 MGHRA, CDR2 YSYEKL.

In its sample, this clonotype was seen many times. The chain carries TRBV28 and TRBJ2-7; D might be TRBD1 (5 bases). This CDR3 has 12 amino acids. The V end was cut by 4 bases, the J end by 4 bases, with 8 bases between. Germline loops: CDR1 MDHEN, CDR2 SYDVKM. CDR3 sequence reads: CASSYKGYEQYV. The CDR3 DNA reads as TGTGCCAGCAGTTACAAGGGGTACGAGCAGTACGTC.

This clonotype occurred a few times. This chain joins TRBV3-1 and TRBJ2-2; D is unresolved. This CDR3 is 13 amino acids long. V lost 0 bases to trimming and J lost 4 bases, with 3 bases between them. Germline CDR1 is LGHDT and CDR2 is YNNKEL (reference sequence). The chain's CDR3 is CASSQESTGELFF. In DNA form, the CDR3 reads TGTGCCAGCAGCCAAGAAAGCACCGGGGAGCTGTTTTTT.

The chain recombines TRBV12-3 or TRBV12-4 with TRBJ2-1; D possibly corresponds to TRBD1 (5 bases). This CDR3 is 15 amino acids long. V lost 6 bases and J lost 0, with 12 bases in between. This chain's CDR3 is CASSPFDSSYNEQFF. The CDR3 coding sequence is TGTGCCAGCAGCCCCTTTGACAGCTCCTACAATGAGCAGTTCTTC.

This clonotype appeared a few times. The rearrangement joins TRBV28 to TRBJ2-7, with 8 bases matching TRBD1. Per germline, CDR1 MDHEN and CDR2 SYDVKM. The ends lost 5 bases at V and 6 bases at J; junction bases unmatched: 3. This CDR3 region has 12 residues. The CDR3 DNA is TGTGCCAGCAGTGGGGGACAGGCCGAGCAGTACGTC. This codes for CASSGGQAEQYV.